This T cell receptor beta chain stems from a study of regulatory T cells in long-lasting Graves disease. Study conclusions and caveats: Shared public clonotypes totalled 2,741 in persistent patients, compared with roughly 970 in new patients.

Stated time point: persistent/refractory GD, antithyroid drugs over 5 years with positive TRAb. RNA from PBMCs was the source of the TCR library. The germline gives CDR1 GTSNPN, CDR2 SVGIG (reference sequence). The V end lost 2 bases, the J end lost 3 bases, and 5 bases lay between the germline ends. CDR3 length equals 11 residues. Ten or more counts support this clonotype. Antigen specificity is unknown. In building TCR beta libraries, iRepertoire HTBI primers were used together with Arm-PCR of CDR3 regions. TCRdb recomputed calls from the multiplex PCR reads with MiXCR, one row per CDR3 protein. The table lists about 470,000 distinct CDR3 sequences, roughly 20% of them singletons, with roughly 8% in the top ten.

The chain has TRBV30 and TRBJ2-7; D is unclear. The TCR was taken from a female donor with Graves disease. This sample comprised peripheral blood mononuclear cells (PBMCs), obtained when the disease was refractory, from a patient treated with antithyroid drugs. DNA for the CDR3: TGTGCCTGGAGTATGGTCTACGAGCAGTACTTC. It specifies CAWSMVYEQYF.